This T cell receptor (beta chain) was recorded in a study of OX40 agonist ivuxolimab in advanced cancers. Background on the study: Participants could have had prior anti-PD-1, anti-PD-L1 or anti-CTLA-4 therapy, and around 40% had some. Findings and caveats of the study: The study found that CD8+ T cells averaged more expanded clones than CD4+. CD4+ and CD8+ blood T cells expanded clonally by week 6 at 0.1 to 3.0 mg/kg.

Researchers took blood at baseline, on cycle 4 day 1, and on cycle 7 day 1. TCRdb's table, derived via immunoSEQ multiplex PCR, lists solely in-frame clones and lacks some. The sample has approximately 13,000 clones, about two thirds seen once. The V and J ends lost 3 bases and 6 bases, in that order; junction bases with no gene match: 11. The germline V gene has CDR1 LNHDA and CDR2 SQIVND (reference sequence). This CDR3 spans 15 amino acids. A note on this clone: As yet, its antigen is unknown.

The source material was CD4+ or CD8+ T cells sorted from blood, sampled in a trial of the OX40 agonist ivuxolimab. The V and J genes are TRBV19 and TRBJ2-7; TRBD2 matches at 7 bases. The receptor's source is an adult with an advanced solid tumor such as melanoma, head and neck, liver or kidney cancer. CDR3 sequence (DNA): TGTGCCAGTAGTATCTATCGGGGAGGGCCGAGCGAGCAGTACTTC. Translated, it gives CASSIYRGGPSEQYF.